What follows are 29 T cell receptor beta chains derived from one specimen sequenced in a study of cytomegalovirus exposure and HLA in healthy donors. PCR used 60 Vbeta primers and 13 Jbeta primers. Data came from immunoSEQ multiplex PCR; TCRdb stores just in-frame clones and leaves some out. Recorded for this sample: 130,000 to 150,000 clones. Sequenced input: PBMCs. Receptors originate from a man in his forties or fifties in good health and CMV-seronegative.

The chain joins TRBV6-1 to TRBJ2-3, with 7 bases that match TRBD1. The V gene's germline CDR1 is MNHNS and CDR2 SASEGT. Trimming cost V 6 bases and J 5 bases; bases outside gene matches: 5. The CDR3 totals 13 residues. The CDR3 is CASRNRGIDTQYF. The DNA of the CDR3 is TGTGCCAGCAGGAACAGGGGAATAGATACGCAGTATTTT.

V is TRBV6-4 and J is TRBJ2-7; D not resolved. V shed 2 bases and J shed 3 bases, with 14 bases lying between them. CDR3 size: 15 residues. The germline V gene has CDR1 MRHNA and CDR2 SNTAGT. In nucleotides, the CDR3 is TGTGCCAGCAGTGACCGTGACCCGCGCGGCTACGAGCAGTACTTC. Translation: CASSDRDPRGYEQYF.

The chain is built from TRBV7-2 and TRBJ1-1; 7 nucleotides line up with TRBD1. V shed 5 bases, J shed 4 bases, and the junction held 10 bases outside the gene matches. Looked up from germline, CDR1 is SGHTA and CDR2 is FQGNSA. The CDR3 spans 15 residues. The CDR3 DNA follows: TGTGCCAGCAGCGAATATACAGGGGCGAGCACTGAAGCTTTCTTT. It encodes CASSEYTGASTEAFF. Combining the CDR3 with reference TRBV7-2 and TRBJ1-1 gives the whole variable domain GAGVSQSPSNKVTEKGKDVELRCDPISGHTALYWYRQSLGQGLEFLIYFQGNSAPDKSGLPSDRFSAERTGGSVSTLTIQRTQQEDSAVYLCASSEYTGASTEAFFGQGTRLTVV.

This chain connects TRBV21-1 to TRBJ1-4; TRBD1, the table's D call, lacks a check against the DNA. TRBV21-1 is an annotated pseudogene. The CDR3 has 16 residues. The CDR3 is CASSIRMGLCNEKLFF. CDR3 DNA: TGTGCCAGCAGCATTAGAATGGGCCTTTGCAATGAAAAACTGTTTTTT.

V gene TRBV7-9 combines with J gene TRBJ2-7; no clear D. Germline values: CDR1 SEHNR, CDR2 FQNEAQ (reference sequence). The CDR3 contains 13 residues. Trimming stripped 5 bases from V and 3 bases from J, with 11 bases between. CDR3 DNA: TGTGCCAGCAGCCCCCGACACCTCTACGAGCAGTACTTC. This encodes CASSPRHLYEQYF.

The chain links TRBV7-6 to TRBJ2-1; no firm D call. Germline CDR1 and CDR2: SGHVS and FNYEAQ. The CDR3 covers 15 residues. Trimming took 4 bases from V and 2 from J, leaving 12 bases between them. CDR3 sequence: CASSSQYSPYNEQFF. CDR3 bases: TGTGCCAGCAGCTCACAGTATTCCCCCTACAATGAGCAGTTCTTC.

The chain recombines TRBV9 with TRBJ1-1; perhaps TRBD1 as D (5 bases). Per germline, CDR1 SGDLS and CDR2 YYNGEE. The CDR3 runs to 15 residues. Trimming took off 3 bases at V and 1 base at J, with 13 bases between the two ends. Here the CDR3 DNA reads TGTGCCAGCAGCGCAGGAGGCGGGACGAACACTGAAGCTTTCTTT. Translated: CASSAGGGTNTEAFF.

This rearrangement joins TRBV6-1 to TRBJ2-6; 10 bases line up with TRBD1. Germline lookup yields CDR1 MNHNS and CDR2 SASEGT. CDR3 size: 18 residues. V gave up 4 bases and J gave up 0 bases; unmatched junction bases: 6. The CDR3 spells CASSGRDRGLSGANVLTF. The CDR3 region has the DNA TGTGCCAGCAGTGGCCGGGACAGGGGACTCTCTGGGGCCAACGTCCTGACTTTC.

The chain links TRBV10-3 to TRBJ2-7, with 8 bases identical to TRBD2. Germline trimming cut 10 bases from V and 3 bases from J; bases unmatched to any gene: 11. This CDR3 is 14 amino acids long. Germline loops: CDR1 ENHRY, CDR2 SYGVKD. In nucleotides, the CDR3 is TGTGCCACCCGGGATGGCGGGGGGAACTACGAGCAGTACTTC. As protein: CATRDGGGNYEQYF.

This chain uses TRBV5-1 with TRBJ1-1, with D possibly TRBD1 on 6 matching bases. Germline V gene data show CDR1 as SGHRS and CDR2 as YFSETQ. V lost 4 bases and J lost 5, with 21 bases in between. This CDR3 spans 16 amino acids. CDR3 in DNA: TGCGCCAGCAGCCGTATACCCACAGGGAGAAGGACTGAAGCTTTCTTT. This codes for CASSRIPTGRRTEAFF.

The V and J genes are TRBV7-8 and TRBJ1-5; TRBD1 is a possible D gene (6 bases). Per the germline V gene, CDR1 is SGHVS and CDR2 is FQNEAQ. This CDR3 has 17 residues. Trimming stripped 5 bases from V and 0 bases from J, with 17 bases between. The CDR3 nucleotides are TGTGCCAGCAGCCCCATCGCACAGGGCTATAGCAATCAGCCCCAGCATTTT. This gives the protein CASSPIAQGYSNQPQHF. Based on the CDR3 plus reference TRBV7-8 and TRBJ1-5, the full variable domain is GAGVSQSPRYKVAKRGQDVALRCDPISGHVSLFWYQQALGQGPEFLTYFQNEAQLDKSGLPSDRFFAERPEGSVSTLKIQRTQQEDSAVYLCASSPIAQGYSNQPQHFGDGTRLSIL.

The rearrangement uses TRBV15 and TRBJ2-2, with TRBD2 identical over 9 bases. Germline CDR1 and CDR2: LNHNV and YYDKDF (reference sequence). V lost 3 bases to trimming and J lost 5 bases; unmatched junction nucleotides: 7. This CDR3 region has 16 residues. CDR3 coding DNA: TGTGCCACCAGCAGCGACCGCGGGGGGGTGACCGGGGAGCTGTTTTTT. It specifies CATSSDRGGVTGELFF. The entire variable domain, with the rest obtained from reference TRBV15 and TRBJ2-2, is as follows: DAMVIQNPRYQVTQFGKPVTLSCSQTLNHNVMYWYQQKSSQAPKLLFHYYDKDFNNEADTPDNFQSRRPNTSFCFLDIRSPGLGDTAMYLCATSSDRGGVTGELFFGEGSRLTVL.

This chain joins TRBV10-3 and TRBJ2-3, with a tentative D call TRBD1 (5 bases). Trimming took 6 bases from V and 4 from J, leaving 8 bases between them. The CDR3 sequence is 12 residues long. CDR1 ENHRY and CDR2 SYGVKD come from the germline V gene. The CDR3 DNA follows: TGTGCCATCAGCCAGGGTCCAGATACGCAGTATTTT. Encoded protein: CAISQGPDTQYF.

The gene calls are TRBV5-1 and TRBJ1-3, with D unresolved. The CDR3 is made up of 14 amino acids. Germline assignment: CDR1 SGHRS and CDR2 YFSETQ. Trimming left V 0 bases short and J 7 bases short, with 11 bases between. DNA of the CDR3: TGCGCCAGCAGCTTGGTTTGGGGAGGTAACACCATATATTTT. It translates to CASSLVWGGNTIYF.

The chain carries TRBV5-8 and TRBJ2-7, with TRBD1 as a possible D gene (6 bases). Germline CDR1 reads SGHTS; CDR2 reads YDEGEE. The CDR3 extends over 15 amino acids. V was trimmed by 0 bases and J by 5 bases, leaving 15 bases between them. The CDR3 spells CASSLVAGVYHEQYF. The CDR3 DNA reads as TGTGCCAGCAGCTTGGTGGCAGGGGTGTACCACGAGCAGTACTTC.

The chain carries TRBV5-3 and TRBJ1-3; D gene ambiguous. TRBV5-3 is an open reading frame, and its role is uncertain. V was pared by 7 bases and J by 3 bases, with 14 bases between. There are 14 residues in the CDR3. Here the CDR3 reads CARLEEMRGNTIYF. CDR3 DNA: TGTGCCAGACTCGAAGAGATGCGTGGAAACACCATATATTTT.

V usage is TRBV7-2 and J usage is TRBJ2-3; 9 bases agree with TRBD2. V shed 1 base, J shed 4 bases, and the junction held 9 bases outside the gene matches. CDR3 length: 17 residues. The V gene's germline CDR1 is SGHTA and CDR2 FQGNSA. CDR3 nucleotides: TGTGCCAGCAGCTTAGGCCTAGCGGGAAGGATTGCAGATACGCAGTATTTT. Protein: CASSLGLAGRIADTQYF. The full variable domain, rest sourced from reference TRBV7-2 and TRBJ2-3, is GAGVSQSPSNKVTEKGKDVELRCDPISGHTALYWYRQSLGQGLEFLIYFQGNSAPDKSGLPSDRFSAERTGGSVSTLTIQRTQQEDSAVYLCASSLGLAGRIADTQYFGPGTRLTVL.

The chain has TRBV5-7 and TRBJ1-1, with 9 bases fitting TRBD1. TRBV5-7 is recorded as an ORF, its role being uncertain. V lost 4 bases, J lost 2 bases, and 9 bases stayed unmatched. This CDR3 is 16 amino acids long. In nucleotides, the CDR3 is TGTGCCAGCAGCCCGGGGACAGGGCAGGAAAACACTGAAGCTTTCTTT. Its protein product is CASSPGTGQENTEAFF.

The rearrangement uses TRBV7-2 and TRBJ1-1; D unclear. Germline CDR1 SGHTA, CDR2 FQGNSA. Trimming shortened V by 1 base and J by 6 bases, and 6 bases separated the two germline ends. The CDR3 contains 12 residues. The CDR3 region has the DNA TGTGCCAGCAGCTTAGACGAGGCTGAAGCTTTCTTT. Its translation is CASSLDEAEAFF.

V usage is TRBV18 and J usage is TRBJ1-1; 9 positions agree with TRBD1. This CDR3 has 15 amino acids. Germline V gene lookup returns CDR1 KGHSH and CDR2 LQKENI. V gave up 6 bases and J gave up 4 bases; unmatched junction bases: 9. CDR3 DNA sequence: TGTGCCAGCTCCTACCAGGACAGGGGTCTCACTGAAGCTTTCTTT. The encoded protein is CASSYQDRGLTEAFF.

The chain links TRBV7-3 to TRBJ1-1; the D is unclear. V was trimmed by 1 base and J by 3 bases, leaving 6 bases between them. CDR1 is SGHTA, CDR2 FQGTGA, per germline. This CDR3 region has 13 residues. The CDR3, as DNA: TGTGCCAGCAGCTTAATAGCCGACACTGAAGCTTTCTTT. This translates into CASSLIADTEAFF.

This CDR3 reads CASSILVFRNEQFF. CDR3 nucleotides: TGTGCCAGTAGTATATTAGTGTTTCGGAATGAGCAGTTCTTC. This chain links TRBV19 with TRBJ2-1; D is uncertain. Per the germline V gene, CDR1 is LNHDA and CDR2 is SQIVND (reference sequence). The CDR3 sequence is 14 residues long. Between the trimmed V and J ends, which lost 2 bases and 7 bases, there was a span of 12 bases.

The rearrangement uses TRBV11-2 and TRBJ2-7; weak D call: TRBD2 (6 bases). Trimming shortened V by 0 bases and J by 2 bases, and 17 bases separated the two germline ends. The CDR3 runs 17 residues. Germline CDR1 and CDR2: SGHAT and FQNNGV. The CDR3 sequence is CASSLDTRGTMAYEQYF. In nucleotides, the CDR3 is TGTGCCAGCAGCTTAGATACCCGGGGGACGATGGCCTACGAGCAGTACTTC.

The chain uses TRBV2 and TRBJ2-2, with D possibly being TRBD1 (5 bases). This CDR3 contains 12 residues. The V end was cut by 7 bases, the J end by 5 bases, with 8 bases between. Per germline, CDR1 SNHLY and CDR2 FYNNEI. The CDR3 is CASTTGTGELFF. The CDR3 nucleotides read TGTGCCAGCACCACAGGTACCGGGGAGCTGTTTTTT.

Written as DNA, the CDR3 is TGTGCCAGCAGCTTAATGACAGGCAGCTTAGGGCAGTTCTTC. It translates to CASSLMTGSLGQFF. This chain joins TRBV7-9 and TRBJ2-1; maybe TRBD1 (6 bases). Trimming shortened V by 2 bases and J by 12 bases, and 17 bases separated the two germline ends. The CDR3 length is 14 residues. From germline, CDR1 is SEHNR and CDR2 FQNEAQ (reference sequence).

The chain joins TRBV27 to TRBJ2-2; D may be TRBD2 (5 bases). The germline V gene has CDR1 MNHEY and CDR2 SMNVEV (reference sequence). This CDR3 has 15 residues. Between the trimmed V and J ends, which lost 5 bases and 5 bases, there was a span of 15 bases. DNA of the CDR3: TGTGCCAGCAGTGTCGACGGACTTGTGACCGGGGAGCTGTTTTTT. Its protein is CASSVDGLVTGELFF.

The chain links TRBV28 to TRBJ2-7; D is perhaps TRBD2 (6 bases). Trimming left V 4 bases short and J 0 bases short, with 16 bases between. Per germline, CDR1 MDHEN and CDR2 SYDVKM. The CDR3 is 16 residues long. This CDR3 is CASSSPREFTSYEQYF. CDR3 in DNA: TGTGCCAGCAGTTCCCCCCGGGAGTTTACCTCCTACGAGCAGTACTTC.

This chain links TRBV10-3 with TRBJ2-7; 8 bases match TRBD1. Germline assignment: CDR1 ENHRY and CDR2 SYGVKD. V lost 1 base and J lost 5; bases outside the gene matches: 7. The CDR3 has 15 amino acids. The CDR3 here is CAISEFWTGRNEQYF. The CDR3 DNA is TGTGCCATCAGTGAGTTCTGGACAGGGAGAAACGAGCAGTACTTC.

The chain is built from TRBV27 and TRBJ2-7; 13 bases fit TRBD2. The CDR3 totals 17 residues. From germline, CDR1 is MNHEY and CDR2 SMNVEV (reference sequence). Losses at the gene ends were 1 base for V and 2 bases for J; bases not matched to a gene: 5. The CDR3: CASSLLGGTSGAYEQYF. The CDR3 DNA reads TGTGCCAGCAGTTTATTGGGTGGGACTAGCGGGGCCTACGAGCAGTACTTC.